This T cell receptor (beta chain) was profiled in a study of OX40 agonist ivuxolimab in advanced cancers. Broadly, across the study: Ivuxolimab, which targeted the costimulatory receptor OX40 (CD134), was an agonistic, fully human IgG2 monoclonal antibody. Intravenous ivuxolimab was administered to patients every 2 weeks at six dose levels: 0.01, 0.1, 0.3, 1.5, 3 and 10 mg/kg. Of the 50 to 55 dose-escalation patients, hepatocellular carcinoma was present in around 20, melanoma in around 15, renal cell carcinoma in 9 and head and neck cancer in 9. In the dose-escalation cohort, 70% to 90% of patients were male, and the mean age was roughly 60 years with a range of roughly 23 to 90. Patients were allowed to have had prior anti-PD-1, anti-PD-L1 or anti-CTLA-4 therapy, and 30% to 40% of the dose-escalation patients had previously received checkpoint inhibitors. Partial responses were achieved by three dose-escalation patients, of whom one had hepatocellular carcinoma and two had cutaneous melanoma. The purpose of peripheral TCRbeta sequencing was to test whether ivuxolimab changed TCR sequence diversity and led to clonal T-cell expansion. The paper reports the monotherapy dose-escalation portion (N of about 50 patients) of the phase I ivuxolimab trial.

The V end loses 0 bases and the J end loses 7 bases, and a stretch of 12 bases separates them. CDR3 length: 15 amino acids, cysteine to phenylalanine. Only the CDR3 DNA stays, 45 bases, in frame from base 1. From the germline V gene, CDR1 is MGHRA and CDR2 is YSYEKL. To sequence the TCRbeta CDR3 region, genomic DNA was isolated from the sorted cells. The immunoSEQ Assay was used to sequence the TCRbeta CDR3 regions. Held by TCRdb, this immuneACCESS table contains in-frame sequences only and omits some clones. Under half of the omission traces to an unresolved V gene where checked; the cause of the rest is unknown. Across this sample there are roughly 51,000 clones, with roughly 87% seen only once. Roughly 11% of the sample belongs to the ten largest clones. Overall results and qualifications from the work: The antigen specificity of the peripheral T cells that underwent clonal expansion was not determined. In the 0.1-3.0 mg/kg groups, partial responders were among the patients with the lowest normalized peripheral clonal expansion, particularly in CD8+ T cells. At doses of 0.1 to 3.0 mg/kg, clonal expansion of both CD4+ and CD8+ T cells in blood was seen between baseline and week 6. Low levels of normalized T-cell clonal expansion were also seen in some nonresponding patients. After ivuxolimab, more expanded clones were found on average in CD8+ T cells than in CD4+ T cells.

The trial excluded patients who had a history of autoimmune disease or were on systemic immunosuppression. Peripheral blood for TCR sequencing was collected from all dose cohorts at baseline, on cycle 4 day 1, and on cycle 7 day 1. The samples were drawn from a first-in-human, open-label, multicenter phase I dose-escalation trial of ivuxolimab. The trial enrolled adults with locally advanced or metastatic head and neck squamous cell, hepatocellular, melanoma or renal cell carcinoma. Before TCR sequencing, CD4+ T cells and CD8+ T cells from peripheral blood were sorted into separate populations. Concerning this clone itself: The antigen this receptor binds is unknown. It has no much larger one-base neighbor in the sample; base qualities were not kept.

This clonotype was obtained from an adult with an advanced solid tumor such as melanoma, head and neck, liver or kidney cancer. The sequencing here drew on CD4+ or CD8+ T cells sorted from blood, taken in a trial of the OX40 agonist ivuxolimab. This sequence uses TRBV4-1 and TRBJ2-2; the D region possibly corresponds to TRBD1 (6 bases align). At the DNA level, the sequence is TGCGCCAGCAGCCAAGATAGGGGGTTGGGCGGGGAGCTGTTTTTT. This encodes CASSQDRGLGGELFF.